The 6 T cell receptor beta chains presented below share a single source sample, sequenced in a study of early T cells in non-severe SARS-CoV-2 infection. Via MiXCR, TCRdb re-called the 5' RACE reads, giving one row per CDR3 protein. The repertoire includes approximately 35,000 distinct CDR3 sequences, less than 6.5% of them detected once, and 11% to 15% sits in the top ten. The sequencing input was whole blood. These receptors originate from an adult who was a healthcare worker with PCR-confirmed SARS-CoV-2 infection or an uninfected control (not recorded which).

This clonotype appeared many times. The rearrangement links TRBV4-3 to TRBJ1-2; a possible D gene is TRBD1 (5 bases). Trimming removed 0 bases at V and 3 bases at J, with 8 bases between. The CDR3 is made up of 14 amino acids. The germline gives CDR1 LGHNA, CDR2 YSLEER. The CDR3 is CASSQDRGYYGYTF. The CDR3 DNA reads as TGCGCCAGCAGCCAAGATCGGGGGTACTATGGCTACACCTTC.

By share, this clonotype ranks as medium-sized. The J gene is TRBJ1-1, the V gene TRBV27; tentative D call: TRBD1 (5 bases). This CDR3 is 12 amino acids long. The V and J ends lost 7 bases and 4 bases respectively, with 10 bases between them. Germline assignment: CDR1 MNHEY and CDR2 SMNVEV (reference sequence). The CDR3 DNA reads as TGTGCCAGCAAGACAGCCGGCACTGAAGCTTTCTTT. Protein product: CASKTAGTEAFF.

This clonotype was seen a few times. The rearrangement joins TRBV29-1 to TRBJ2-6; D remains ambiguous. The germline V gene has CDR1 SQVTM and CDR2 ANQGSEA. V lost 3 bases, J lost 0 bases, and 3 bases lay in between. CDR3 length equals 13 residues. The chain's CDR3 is CSVEISGANVLTF. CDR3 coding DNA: TGCAGCGTTGAGATCTCTGGGGCCAACGTCCTGACTTTC.

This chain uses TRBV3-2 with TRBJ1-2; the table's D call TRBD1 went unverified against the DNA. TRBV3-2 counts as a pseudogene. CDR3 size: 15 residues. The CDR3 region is CASSQDTGHDYGYTF. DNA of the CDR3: TGTGCCAGCAGCCAAGATACGGGGCACGACTATGGCTACACCTTC.

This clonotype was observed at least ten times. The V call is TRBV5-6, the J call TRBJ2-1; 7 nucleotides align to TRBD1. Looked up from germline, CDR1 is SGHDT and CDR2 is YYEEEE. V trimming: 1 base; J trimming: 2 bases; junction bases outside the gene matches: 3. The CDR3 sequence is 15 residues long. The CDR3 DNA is TGTGCCAGCAGCTTGTACAGGGGTACCTACAATGAGCAGTTCTTC. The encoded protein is CASSLYRGTYNEQFF.

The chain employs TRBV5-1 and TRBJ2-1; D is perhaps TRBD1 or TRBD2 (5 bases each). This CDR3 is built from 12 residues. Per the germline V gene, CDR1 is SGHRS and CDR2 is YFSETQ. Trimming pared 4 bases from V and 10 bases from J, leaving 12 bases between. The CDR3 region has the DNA TGCGCCAGCAGCCTGGTGTGGGGGGAGCAGTTCTTC. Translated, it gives CASSLVWGEQFF.